This T cell receptor beta chain derives from a study of T cells in Graves' hyperthyroidism and ophthalmopathy. Researchers amplified the TCR beta CDR3 regions from RNA transcripts. Using the HTBI primer set, a first-round RT-PCR was run on the TCR CDR3. One entry per CDR3 protein results from TCRdb running MiXCR on the multiplex PCR reads. Of some 570,000 distinct CDR3 sequences detected, 12% to 15% appear once; the ten largest clones hold roughly 6.9%. This clonotype was observed a few times. Its antigen is still unknown. V shed 2 bases, J shed 3 bases, and the junction held 2 bases outside the gene matches. The CDR3 runs 14 residues. Germline assignment: CDR1 DFQATT and CDR2 SNEGSKA (reference sequence). Notes on the study in general: In the blood, most expanded thyroid clonotypes above 0.001 appeared as well. Patients with ophthalmopathy were separated from those with stable hyperthyroidism by a 13 V-J model.

Together with thyroid ultrasound, orbital computed tomography, serum thyroxine and TRAb, clinical symptoms were used for diagnoses. Fresh peripheral blood, around 11 ml of it, supplied the PBMCs. This clonotype was obtained from a woman under 30 with Graves' ophthalmopathy. The V and J genes are TRBV20-1 and TRBJ2-3, with 10 bases identical to TRBD1. Sequenced material: blood. The CDR3 DNA reads TGCAGTGCTAGATCGGGACAGGGGACAGATACGCAGTATTTT. The encoded protein is CSARSGQGTDTQYF.